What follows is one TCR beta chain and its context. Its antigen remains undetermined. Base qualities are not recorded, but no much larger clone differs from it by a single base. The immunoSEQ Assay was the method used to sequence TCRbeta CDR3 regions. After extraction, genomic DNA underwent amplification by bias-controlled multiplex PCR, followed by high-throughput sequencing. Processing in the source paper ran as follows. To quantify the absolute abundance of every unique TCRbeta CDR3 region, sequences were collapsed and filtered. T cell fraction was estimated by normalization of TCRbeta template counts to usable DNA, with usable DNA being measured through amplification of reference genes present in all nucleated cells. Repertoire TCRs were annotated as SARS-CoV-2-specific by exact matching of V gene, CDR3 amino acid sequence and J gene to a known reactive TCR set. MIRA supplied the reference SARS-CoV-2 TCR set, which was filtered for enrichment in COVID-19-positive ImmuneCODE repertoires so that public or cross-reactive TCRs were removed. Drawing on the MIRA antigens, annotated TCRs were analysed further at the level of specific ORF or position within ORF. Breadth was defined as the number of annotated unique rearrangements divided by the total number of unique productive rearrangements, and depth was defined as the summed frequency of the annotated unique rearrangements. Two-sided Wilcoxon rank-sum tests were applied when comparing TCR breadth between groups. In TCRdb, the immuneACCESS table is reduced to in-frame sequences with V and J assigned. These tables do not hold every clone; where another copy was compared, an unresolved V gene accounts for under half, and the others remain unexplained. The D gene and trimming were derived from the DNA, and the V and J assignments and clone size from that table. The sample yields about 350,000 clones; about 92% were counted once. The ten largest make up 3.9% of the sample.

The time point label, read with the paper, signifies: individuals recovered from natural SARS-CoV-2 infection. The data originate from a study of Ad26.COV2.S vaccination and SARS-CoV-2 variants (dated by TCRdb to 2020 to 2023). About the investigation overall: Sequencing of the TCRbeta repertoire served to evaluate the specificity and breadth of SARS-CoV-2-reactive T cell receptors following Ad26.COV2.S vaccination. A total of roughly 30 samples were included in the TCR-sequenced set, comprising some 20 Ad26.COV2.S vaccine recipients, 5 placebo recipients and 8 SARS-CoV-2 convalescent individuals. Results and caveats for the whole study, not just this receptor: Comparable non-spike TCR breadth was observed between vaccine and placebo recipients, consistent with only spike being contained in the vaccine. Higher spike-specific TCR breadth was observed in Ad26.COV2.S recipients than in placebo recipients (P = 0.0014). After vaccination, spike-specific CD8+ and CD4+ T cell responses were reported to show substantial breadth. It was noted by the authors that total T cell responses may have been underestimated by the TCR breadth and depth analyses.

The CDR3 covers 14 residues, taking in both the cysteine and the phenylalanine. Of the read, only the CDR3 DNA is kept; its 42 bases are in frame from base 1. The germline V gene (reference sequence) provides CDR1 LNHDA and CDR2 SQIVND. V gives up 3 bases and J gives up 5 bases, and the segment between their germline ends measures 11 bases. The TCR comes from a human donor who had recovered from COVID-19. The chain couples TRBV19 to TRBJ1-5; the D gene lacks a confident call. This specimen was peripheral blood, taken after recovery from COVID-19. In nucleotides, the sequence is TGTGCCAGTAGTATTTCGGCTTTTTATCAGCCCCAGCATTTT. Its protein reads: CASSISAFYQPQHF.